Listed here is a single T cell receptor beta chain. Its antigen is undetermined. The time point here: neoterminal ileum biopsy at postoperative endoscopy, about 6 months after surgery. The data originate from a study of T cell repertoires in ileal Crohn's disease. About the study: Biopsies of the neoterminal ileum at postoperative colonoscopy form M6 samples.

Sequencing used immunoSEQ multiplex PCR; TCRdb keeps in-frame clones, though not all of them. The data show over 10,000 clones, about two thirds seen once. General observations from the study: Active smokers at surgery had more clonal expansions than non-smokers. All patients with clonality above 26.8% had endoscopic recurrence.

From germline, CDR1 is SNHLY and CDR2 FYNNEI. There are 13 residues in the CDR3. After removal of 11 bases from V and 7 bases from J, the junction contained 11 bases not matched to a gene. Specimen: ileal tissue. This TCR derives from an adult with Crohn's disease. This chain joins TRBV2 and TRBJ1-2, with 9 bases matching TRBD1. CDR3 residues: CAWLRDREIGYTF. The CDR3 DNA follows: TGTGCCTGGCTCCGGGACAGGGAGATTGGCTACACCTTC.